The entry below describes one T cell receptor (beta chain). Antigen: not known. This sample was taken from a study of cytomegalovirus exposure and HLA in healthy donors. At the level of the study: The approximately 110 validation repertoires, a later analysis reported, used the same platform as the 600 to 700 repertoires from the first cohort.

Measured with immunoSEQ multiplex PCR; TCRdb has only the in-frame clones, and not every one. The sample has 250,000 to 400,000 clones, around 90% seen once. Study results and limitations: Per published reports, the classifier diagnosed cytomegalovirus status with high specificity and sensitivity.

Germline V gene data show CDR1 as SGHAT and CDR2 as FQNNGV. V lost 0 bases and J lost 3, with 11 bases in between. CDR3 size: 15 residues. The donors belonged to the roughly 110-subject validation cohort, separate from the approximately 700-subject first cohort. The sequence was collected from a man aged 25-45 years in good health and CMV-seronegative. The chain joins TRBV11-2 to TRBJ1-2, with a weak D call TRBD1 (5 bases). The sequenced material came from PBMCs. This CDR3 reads CASSLEGRGYYGYTF. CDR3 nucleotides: TGTGCCAGCAGCTTAGAAGGAAGGGGCTACTATGGCTACACCTTC.